This T cell receptor (beta chain) was retrieved from a study of spatial heterogeneity in lung cancer. The CDR3 runs to 14 residues. Trimming stripped 3 bases from V and 7 bases from J, with 16 bases between. Documented time point: sample taken at primary tumor resection. From tumor, nontumor lung or frozen PBMC, whole RNA was taken unsorted for sequencing. A distinct unique molecular identifier was carried by each TCR cDNA molecule. TCRdb ran MiXCR on the 5' RACE reads and lists one entry per CDR3 protein. The profile shows tens of thousands of distinct CDR3 sequences, around 12% of them singletons. The rearrangement uses TRBV12-3 or TRBV12-4 and TRBJ2-7; perhaps TRBD1 as D (6 bases). The sequences come from PBMCs, collected at surgery. This TCR derives from a male donor with early-stage non-small cell lung cancer. The chain's CDR3 is CASSLSKGVGEQYF. The CDR3 DNA is TGTGCCAGCAGTTTGAGCAAGGGGGTAGGGGAGCAGTACTTC.